This TCR beta chain is drawn from a study of blood T cell repertoires in COVID-19. The wider study: The analysed material was cDNA or gDNA that came from T cells, B-cell-depleted T cells, or PBMCs.

The CDR3 has 15 amino acids. Per the germline V gene, CDR1 is MNHNY and CDR2 is SVGAGI (reference sequence). Germline trimming cut 10 bases from V and 3 bases from J; bases unmatched to any gene: 9. Here immunoSEQ multiplex PCR was the method, and the copy in TCRdb shows in-frame clones only, minus some. The data show 250,000 to 300,000 clones, approximately 83% seen once. The sample taken for sequencing was peripheral blood. The receptor was isolated from a woman in her 70s with acute or convalescent COVID-19. The chain uses TRBV6-6 and TRBJ1-3, with TRBD1 matching over 10 bases. The CDR3 bases are TGTGCCACCCTAACAGGACAGGGGGTTGGAAACACCATATATTTT. This codes for CATLTGQGVGNTIYF.